This TCR beta chain was captured in a study of identical twins. A single record per CDR3 protein comes from TCRdb applying MiXCR to the 5' RACE reads. The sample yields some 1,700,000 distinct CDR3 sequences, roughly 35% seen once. This clonotype was counted a few times. Antigen: not known. The V end lost 6 bases, the J end lost 2 bases, and 13 bases lay between the germline ends. This CDR3 has 14 residues. Germline loops: CDR1 SEHNR, CDR2 FQNEAQ (reference sequence). Study outcomes and limitations: Conclusions were drawn cross-sectionally by statistical analysis, without following the same donors. Analyses of zero insertions could, in part, be confounded by invariant MAIT and iNKT cells. Fewer insertions marked abundant cord blood beta clonotypes; young adult naive trended weakly, memory not at all.

This receptor was taken from a newborn girl in good health. V usage is TRBV7-9 and J usage is TRBJ1-2; D uncertain. Sequenced input: cord blood. CDR3 in DNA: TGTGCCAGCAGGCTCACGGAAGGGAACTATGGCTACACCTTC. Translating gives CASRLTEGNYGYTF.